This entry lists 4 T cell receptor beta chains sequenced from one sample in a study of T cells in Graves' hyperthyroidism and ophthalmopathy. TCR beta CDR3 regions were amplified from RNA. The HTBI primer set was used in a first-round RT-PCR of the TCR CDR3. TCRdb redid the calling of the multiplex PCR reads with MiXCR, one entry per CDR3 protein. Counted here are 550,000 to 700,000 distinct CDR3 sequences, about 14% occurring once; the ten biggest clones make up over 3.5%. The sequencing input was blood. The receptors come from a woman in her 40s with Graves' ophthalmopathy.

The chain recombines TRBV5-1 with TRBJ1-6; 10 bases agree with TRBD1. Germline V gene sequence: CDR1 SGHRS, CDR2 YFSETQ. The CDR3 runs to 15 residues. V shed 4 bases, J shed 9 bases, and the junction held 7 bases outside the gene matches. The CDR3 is CASSGTGDGSSPLHF. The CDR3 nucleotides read TGCGCCAGCAGCGGGACAGGGGATGGGAGTTCACCCCTCCACTTT.

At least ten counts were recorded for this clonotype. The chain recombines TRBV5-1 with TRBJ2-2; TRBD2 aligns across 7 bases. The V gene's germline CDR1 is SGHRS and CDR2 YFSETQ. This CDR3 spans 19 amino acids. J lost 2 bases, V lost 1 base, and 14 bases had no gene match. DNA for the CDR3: TGCGCCAGCAGCTTGACTTTATTCCGGGCGGGAGCCAACACCGGGGAGCTGTTTTTT. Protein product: CASSLTLFRAGANTGELFF.

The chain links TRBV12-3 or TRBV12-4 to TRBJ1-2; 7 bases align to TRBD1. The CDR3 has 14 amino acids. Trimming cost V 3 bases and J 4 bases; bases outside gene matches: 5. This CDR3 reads CASSFPAGGYGYTF. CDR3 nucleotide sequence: TGTGCCAGCAGTTTTCCGGCAGGGGGCTATGGCTACACCTTC.

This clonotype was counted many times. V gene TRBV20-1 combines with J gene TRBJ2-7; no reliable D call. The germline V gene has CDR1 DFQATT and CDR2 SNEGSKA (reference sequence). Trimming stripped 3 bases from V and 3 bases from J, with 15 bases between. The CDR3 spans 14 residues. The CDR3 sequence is CSASVRKVDYEQYF. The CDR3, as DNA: TGCAGTGCTAGTGTCAGAAAGGTGGACTACGAGCAGTACTTC.